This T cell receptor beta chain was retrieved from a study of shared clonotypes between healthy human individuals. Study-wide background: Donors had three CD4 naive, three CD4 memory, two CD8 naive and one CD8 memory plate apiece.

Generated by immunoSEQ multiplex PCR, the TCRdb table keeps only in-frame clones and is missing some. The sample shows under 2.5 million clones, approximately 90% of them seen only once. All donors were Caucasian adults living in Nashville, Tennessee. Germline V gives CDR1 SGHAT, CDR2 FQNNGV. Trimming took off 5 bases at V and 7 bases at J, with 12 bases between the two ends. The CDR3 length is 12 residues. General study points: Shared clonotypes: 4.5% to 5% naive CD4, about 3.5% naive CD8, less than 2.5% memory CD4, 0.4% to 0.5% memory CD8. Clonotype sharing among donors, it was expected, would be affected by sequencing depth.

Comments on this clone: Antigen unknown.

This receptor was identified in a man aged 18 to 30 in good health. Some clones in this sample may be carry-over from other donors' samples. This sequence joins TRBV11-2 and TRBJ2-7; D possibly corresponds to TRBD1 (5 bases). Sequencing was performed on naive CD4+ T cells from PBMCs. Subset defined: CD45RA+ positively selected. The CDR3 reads CASSPLQGEQYF. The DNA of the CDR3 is TGTGCCAGCAGCCCCTTGCAGGGAGAGCAGTACTTC. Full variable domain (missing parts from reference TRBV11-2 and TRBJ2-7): EAGVAQSPRYKIIEKRQSVAFWCNPISGHATLYWYQQILGQGPKLLIQFQNNGVVDDSQLPKDRFSAERLKGVDSTLKIQPAKLEDSAVYLCASSPLQGEQYFGPGTRLTVT.